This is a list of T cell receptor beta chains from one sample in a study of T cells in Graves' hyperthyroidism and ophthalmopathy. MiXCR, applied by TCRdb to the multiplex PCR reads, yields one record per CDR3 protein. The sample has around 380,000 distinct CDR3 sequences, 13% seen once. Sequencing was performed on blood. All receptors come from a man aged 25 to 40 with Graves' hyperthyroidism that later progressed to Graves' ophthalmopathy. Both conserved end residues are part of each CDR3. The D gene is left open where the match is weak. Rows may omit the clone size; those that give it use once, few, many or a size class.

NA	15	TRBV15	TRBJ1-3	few	TGTGCCACCAGCAGAGATGGCCTCTCTGGAAACACCATATATTTT	CATSRDGLSGNTIYF
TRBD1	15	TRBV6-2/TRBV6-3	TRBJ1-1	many	TGTGCCAGCAGTGACCGACAGGGTCGGAACACTGAAGCTTTCTTT	CASSDRQGRNTEAFF
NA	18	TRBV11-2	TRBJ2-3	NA	TGTGCCAGCAGCGTCAGCTACGAAGGGTTGTCTCATACAGATACGCAGTATTTT	CASSVSYEGLSHTDTQYF
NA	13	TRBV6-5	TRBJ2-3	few	TGTGCCAGCAGTTACAGGGCCGGAGATACGCAGTATTTT	CASSYRAGDTQYF
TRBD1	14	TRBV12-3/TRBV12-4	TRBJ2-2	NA	TGTGCCAGCAGTCGTACAGGGGGTTCCGGGGAGCTGTTTTTT	CASSRTGGSGELFF
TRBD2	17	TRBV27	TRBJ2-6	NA	TGTGCCAGCAGTCAGAGCGGGGGCTACTCTGGGGCCAACGTCCTGACTTTC	CASSQSGGYSGANVLTF
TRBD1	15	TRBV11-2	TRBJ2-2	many	TGTGCCAGCAGCAGACAGGGGAGCTGGGCCGGGGAGCTGTTTTTT	CASSRQGSWAGELFF
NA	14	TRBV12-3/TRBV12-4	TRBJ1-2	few	TGTGCCACCGAACCGACAGGAGGCGGCTATGGCTACACCTTC	CATEPTGGGYGYTF
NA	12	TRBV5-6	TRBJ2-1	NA	TGTGCCAGCAGCTGGCCAGGGGTCGAGCAGTTCTTC	CASSWPGVEQFF
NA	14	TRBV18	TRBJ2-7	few	TGTGCCAGCTCTCCGGACGGCCTCTCCTACGAGCAGTACTTC	CASSPDGLSYEQYF
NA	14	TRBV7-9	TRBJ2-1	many	TGTGCCAGCAGCTATAGGGGGGGCCCAAATGAGCAGTTCTTC	CASSYRGGPNEQFF
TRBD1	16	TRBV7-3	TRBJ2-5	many	TGTGCCAGCAGCTCGACAGGGGGCAATCCCAAAGAGACCCAGTACTTC	CASSSTGGNPKETQYF
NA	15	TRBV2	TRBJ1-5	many	TGTGCCAGCAGTGAACAGGGACTTAGCAATCAGCCCCGGCATTTT	CASSEQGLSNQPRHF
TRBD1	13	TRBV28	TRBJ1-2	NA	TGTGCCAGCAGTTTAGGGACAGGGCCTGGCTACACCTTC	CASSLGTGPGYTF
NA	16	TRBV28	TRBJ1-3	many	TGTGCCAGCACTTGGACCGGACCGAGCTCTGGAAACACCATATATTTT	CASTWTGPSSGNTIYF
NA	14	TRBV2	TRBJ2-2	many	TGTGCCAGCCTCAAGGATAAGAACACCGGGGAGCTGTTTTTT	CASLKDKNTGELFF
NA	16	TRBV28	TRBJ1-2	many	TGTGCCAGCAGCGTTTTACCCGAATGGTCTTTACAGGGCTACACCTTC	CASSVLPEWSLQGYTF
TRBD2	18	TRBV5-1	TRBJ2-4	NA	TGCGCCAGCAGCTCTCTCCTCAAAGCGGGGGGGCCTCGGAACATTCAGTACTTC	CASSSLLKAGGPRNIQYF
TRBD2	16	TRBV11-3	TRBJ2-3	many	TGTGCCAGCAGCCCCAGACTAGCGGGGGATCCTAATACGCAGTATTTT	CASSPRLAGDPNTQYF
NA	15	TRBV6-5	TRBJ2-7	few	TGTGCCAGCAGTTACTTTGGGGGGAGCTCCTACGAGCAGTACTTC	CASSYFGGSSYEQYF
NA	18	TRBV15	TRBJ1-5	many	TGTGCCACCAGCAGAGCCGGGGGGGGGGCTTATAGCAATCAGCCCCAGCATTTT	CATSRAGGGAYSNQPQHF
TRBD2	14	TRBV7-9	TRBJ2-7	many	TGTGCCAGCAGCCTCCCGTCGGGGGGATCCGAGCAGTACTTC	CASSLPSGGSEQYF
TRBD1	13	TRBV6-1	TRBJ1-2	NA	TGTGCCGGGGGGGGGCAGGGGGCTTATGGCTACACCTTC	CAGGGQGAYGYTF
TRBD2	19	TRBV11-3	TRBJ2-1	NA	TGTGCCAGCAGCTTAGCGATCCTACTAGCGGGGGATCCCTACAATGAGCAGTTCTTC	CASSLAILLAGDPYNEQFF
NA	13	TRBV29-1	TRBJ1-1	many	TGCAGCGTTGGACAGGCGAGGAACACTGAAGCTTTCTTT	CSVGQARNTEAFF
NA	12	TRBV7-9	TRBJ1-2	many	TGTGCCAGCAGCTCCAGCTGGGGTGGCTACACCTTC	CASSSSWGGYTF
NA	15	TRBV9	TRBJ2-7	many	TGTGCCAGCAGCGTAGAAGGCAGCGCCAGTCAGGAGCAGTACTTC	CASSVEGSASQEQYF
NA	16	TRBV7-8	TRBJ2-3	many	TGTGCCAGCAGCCCTAGTCCCGGGACTGGCACAGATACGCAGTATTTT	CASSPSPGTGTDTQYF
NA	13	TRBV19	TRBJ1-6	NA	TGTGCCAGCAGAGGGGACACGGGTTCACCCCTCCACTTT	CASRGDTGSPLHF
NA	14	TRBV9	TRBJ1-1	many	TGTGCCAGCAGCGAGGGGGATCGGAACACTGAAGCTTTCTTT	CASSEGDRNTEAFF
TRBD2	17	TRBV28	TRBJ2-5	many	TGTGCCAGCAGTTTTGGACTAGCGGGGGCCAGGGAAGAGACCCAGTACTTC	CASSFGLAGAREETQYF
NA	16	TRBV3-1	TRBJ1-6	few	TGTGCCAGCAGCCCCCCCGGGACTGCCCCCAGGACACCCCTCCACTTT	CASSPPGTAPRTPLHF
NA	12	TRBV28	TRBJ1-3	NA	TGTGCCAGCGCCGTCCTTGGAAACACCATATATTTT	CASAVLGNTIYF
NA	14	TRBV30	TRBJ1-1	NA	TGTGCCTGCCAGCGGGATTCCCAAACAACTGAAGCTTTCTTT	CACQRDSQTTEAFF
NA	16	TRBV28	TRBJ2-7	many	TGTGCCAGCAGTCGCAACCAGGTACCAGGGGTAAACGAGCAGTACTTC	CASSRNQVPGVNEQYF
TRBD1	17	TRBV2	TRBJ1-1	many	TGTGCCAGCAGAAGGAGAGGTCAGGGGGCCCGGAACACTGAAGCTTTCTTT	CASRRRGQGARNTEAFF
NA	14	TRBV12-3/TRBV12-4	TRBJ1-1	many	TGTGCCAGCACTCCATCGGGACTTAACACTGAAGCTTTCTTT	CASTPSGLNTEAFF
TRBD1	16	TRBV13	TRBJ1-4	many	TGTGCCAGCAGCTCCCTAGGGGGCCGAATCAATGAAAAACTGTTTTTT	CASSSLGGRINEKLFF
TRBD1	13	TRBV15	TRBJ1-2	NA	TGTGCCACCAGCGGACAGGGACACTATGGCTACACCTTC	CATSGQGHYGYTF
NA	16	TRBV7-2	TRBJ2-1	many	TGTGCCAGCAGCTTGGAGGCACTGCGACTGGGTCATGAGCAGTTCTTC	CASSLEALRLGHEQFF
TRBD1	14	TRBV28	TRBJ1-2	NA	TGTGCCAGCACGCCCGGACAGGGGGTTGGTGGCTACACCTTC	CASTPGQGVGGYTF
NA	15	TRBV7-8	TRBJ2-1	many	TGTGCCAGCAGCCTTCGACAGACCTCCTACAATGAGCAGTTCTTC	CASSLRQTSYNEQFF
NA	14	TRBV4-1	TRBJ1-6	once	TGCGCCAGCAGCCCGCCACGGACGAATTCACCCCTCCACTTT	CASSPPRTNSPLHF
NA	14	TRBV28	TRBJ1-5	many	TGTGCCAGCAGTTTCGGGTTTAGCAATCAGCCCCAGCATTTT	CASSFGFSNQPQHF
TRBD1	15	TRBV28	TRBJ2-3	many	TGTGCCAGCAGTTTAACAGGGGGCGGCACAGATACGCAGTATTTT	CASSLTGGGTDTQYF
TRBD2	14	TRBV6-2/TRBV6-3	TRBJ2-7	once	TGTGCCAGCAAGAGGAGCGGGAGCTCCTACGAGCAGTACTTC	CASKRSGSSYEQYF
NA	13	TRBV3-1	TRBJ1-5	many	TGTGCCAGCAGCCAAGATCTCAATCAGCCCCAGCATTTT	CASSQDLNQPQHF
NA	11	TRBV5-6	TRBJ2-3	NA	TGTGCCAGCAGCTTCAACATGGCGCAGTATTTT	CASSFNMAQYF
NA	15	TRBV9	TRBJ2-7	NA	TGTGCCAGCAGCGTAGCCAGCGGACTCTCCTGCGAGCAGTACTTC	CASSVASGLSCEQYF
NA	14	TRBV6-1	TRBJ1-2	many	TGTGCCAGCAGTGAATACAAGGGGCCTTATGGCTACACCTTC	CASSEYKGPYGYTF
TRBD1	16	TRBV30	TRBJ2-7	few	TGTGCCTGGAGTGTATGGGGCAGGGGGCTTTCCTACGAGCAGTACTTC	CAWSVWGRGLSYEQYF
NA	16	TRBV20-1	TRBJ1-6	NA	TGCAGTGCTCATCGGGGGGGGCGTTCGGGGAATTCACCCCTCCACTTT	CSAHRGGRSGNSPLHF
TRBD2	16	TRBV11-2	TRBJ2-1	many	TGTGCCAGCAGCTTATCCGTCTGGCGGGGGGCTAATGAGCAGTTCTTC	CASSLSVWRGANEQFF
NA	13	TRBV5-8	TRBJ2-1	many	TGTGCCAGCAGCTTGGTAGGGAACAATGAGCAGTTCTTC	CASSLVGNNEQFF